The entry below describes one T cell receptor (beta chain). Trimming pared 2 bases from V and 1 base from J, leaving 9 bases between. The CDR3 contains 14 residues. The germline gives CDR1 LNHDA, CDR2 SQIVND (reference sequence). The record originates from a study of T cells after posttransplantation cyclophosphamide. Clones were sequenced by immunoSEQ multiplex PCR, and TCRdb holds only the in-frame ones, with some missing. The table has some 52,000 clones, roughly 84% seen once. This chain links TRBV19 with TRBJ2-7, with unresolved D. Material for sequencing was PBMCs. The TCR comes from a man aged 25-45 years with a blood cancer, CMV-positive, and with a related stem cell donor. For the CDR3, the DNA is TGTGCCAGTAGTATAATGAGCTCTTCCTACGAGCAGTACTTC. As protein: CASSIMSSSYEQYF.